Listed below are T cell receptor beta chains from one sample, sequenced in a study of T cells in Graves' hyperthyroidism and ophthalmopathy. TCRdb redid the calling of the multiplex PCR reads with MiXCR, one entry per CDR3 protein. The repertoire holds roughly 720,000 distinct CDR3 sequences, around 15% seen once, with 15% to 18% in the top ten. Sequencing used blood. The receptor set was obtained from a man over 45 with Graves' hyperthyroidism. Each CDR3 is given with its conserved first and last residue. Fields, in order: V gene, J gene, D gene, clone size, CDR3 protein, CDR3 DNA. The D gene is left open where the match is weak. Some rows mark clone size as missing; the rest say once, few, many or name a class of expanded clone.

TRBV2	TRBJ2-5	TRBD1	many	CASSELTGAETQYF	TGTGCCAGCAGTGAATTAACAGGGGCAGAGACCCAGTACTTC
TRBV19	TRBJ2-2	.	.	CASSKSRDTGELFF	TGTGCCAGTAGTAAAAGTAGGGACACCGGGGAGCTGTTTTTT
TRBV4-3	TRBJ2-2	.	few	CASSQDIGSGELFF	TGCGCCAGCAGCCAAGACATAGGGTCCGGGGAGCTGTTTTTT
TRBV29-1	TRBJ1-2	TRBD1	few	CSVERVQGANYGYTF	TGCAGCGTTGAAAGAGTACAGGGGGCTAACTATGGCTACACCTTC
TRBV5-1	TRBJ2-5	.	.	CATTAGTSLQETQYF	TGCGCCACCACCGCCGGGACCAGCCTCCAAGAGACCCAGTACTTC
TRBV12-3/TRBV12-4	TRBJ1-2	.	.	CASNTGTYGYTF	TGTGCCAGCAACACAGGGACCTATGGCTACACCTTC
TRBV19	TRBJ2-5	TRBD1	few	CASSGTGTQETQYF	TGTGCCAGTTCCGGGACAGGGACCCAAGAGACCCAGTACTTC
TRBV18	TRBJ2-2	.	once	CASSSRQTNTGELFF	TGTGCCAGCTCATCACGACAGACGAACACCGGGGAGCTGTTTTTT
TRBV28	TRBJ1-1	.	.	CASSPQPPGVFGTEAFF	TGTGCCAGCAGTCCCCAACCTCCAGGGGTTTTTGGCACTGAAGCTTTCTTT
TRBV28	TRBJ2-3	TRBD2	many	CASSSNLVAGGRTDTQYF	TGTGCCAGCAGTTCGAATCTCGTAGCGGGAGGGCGGACAGATACGCAGTATTTT
TRBV20-1	TRBJ2-1	.	many	CSARDGRGSSEQFF	TGCAGTGCTAGAGATGGGCGAGGGAGTAGTGAGCAGTTCTTC
TRBV6-6	TRBJ2-1	.	many	CASSYSTSRSSYNEQFF	TGTGCCAGCAGTTACTCGACAAGCCGAAGCTCCTACAATGAGCAGTTCTTC
TRBV29-1	TRBJ2-3	TRBD2	.	CSVVLAGVADTQYF	TGCAGCGTCGTACTAGCGGGAGTCGCAGATACGCAGTATTTT
TRBV12-3/TRBV12-4	TRBJ1-3	.	many	CASSNRVSGNTIYF	TGTGCCAGCAGTAACAGGGTTTCTGGAAACACCATATATTTT
TRBV28	TRBJ2-7	.	many	CASSLKEEQYF	TGTGCCAGCAGTTTAAAGGAGGAGCAGTACTTC
TRBV20-1	TRBJ1-4	TRBD1	.	CSAREDLAGGEKLFF	TGCAGTGCTAGAGAAGACCTGGCAGGGGGTGAAAAACTGTTTTTT
TRBV30	TRBJ2-7	TRBD2	many	CAWRTSGSSYEQYF	TGTGCCTGGAGGACTAGCGGGAGTAGCTACGAGCAGTACTTC
TRBV5-1	TRBJ1-1	TRBD1	.	CASSFSGGETEAFF	TGCGCCAGCAGCTTTTCAGGGGGAGAGACTGAAGCTTTCTTT
TRBV29-1	TRBJ2-2	.	.	CSARDYTGELFF	TGCAGCGCCCGGGACTACACCGGGGAGCTGTTTTTT
TRBV28	TRBJ2-1	TRBD2	many	CASSPGGSGSGYEQFF	TGTGCCAGCAGCCCAGGGGGTAGCGGGAGCGGCTATGAGCAGTTCTTC
TRBV25-1	TRBJ1-1	.	few	CASSETELNTEAFF	TGTGCCAGCAGTGAAACAGAGTTGAACACTGAAGCTTTCTTT
TRBV4-3	TRBJ2-3	.	.	CASSQDVTAPDTQYF	TGCGCCAGCAGCCAAGATGTTACGGCGCCAGATACGCAGTATTTT
TRBV11-1	TRBJ2-5	.	many	CASSLVRGQETQYF	TGTGCCAGCAGCTTGGTTCGGGGGCAGGAGACCCAGTACTTC
TRBV7-9	TRBJ2-1	.	few	CASSLDQGFYNEQFF	TGTGCCAGCAGCTTAGATCAGGGTTTTTACAATGAGCAGTTCTTC